Included here is one T cell receptor (beta chain) sequence, with context. Its antigen remains unidentified. This sample stems from a study of beta chain features in type 1 diabetes. The CDR3 covers 16 residues. Germline assignment: CDR1 MNHEY and CDR2 SMNVEV (reference sequence). V was clipped by 2 bases and J by 3 bases, with 14 bases between them. Overall study results and limits: Shortening that was moderate but significant affected the TCRB CDR3s of Type 1 diabetes patients in all four CD4+ subsets.

Since all of the isolated RNA was reverse transcribed, expressed TCRB transcripts were what got sequenced. The table came from immunoSEQ multiplex PCR; TCRdb's copy has only in-frame clones and leaves some out. The sample contains fewer than 200,000 clones, approximately 8.1% of which appear only once. The sequencing input was central memory CD4+ T cells from blood. The chain has TRBV27 and TRBJ1-5, with D perhaps matching TRBD1 (5 bases). The receptor's source is a man aged 18-30 years in good health. The CDR3 sequence is CASSLTPGRYNQPQHF. CDR3 nucleotide sequence: TGTGCCAGCAGTTTAACCCCAGGGCGTTACAATCAGCCCCAGCATTTT.